This T cell receptor beta chain originates from a study of blood T cell repertoires in COVID-19. This clone turned up a few times. TCRdb's copy holds only in-frame clones and misses some; the assay was immunoSEQ multiplex PCR. The sample shows approximately 130,000 clones, 65% to 85% of them seen only once. Germline assignment: CDR1 MNHNS and CDR2 SASEGT. Trimming pared 4 bases from V and 0 bases from J, leaving 16 bases between. This CDR3 has 17 amino acids. The gene calls are TRBV6-1 and TRBJ1-5; D ambiguous. Sequencing was done on a sample of peripheral blood. The receptor was derived from an elderly man with active or convalescent COVID-19. The DNA of the CDR3 is TGTGCCAGCAGTGGGACTCTAAAACCTAATAGCAATCAGCCCCAGCATTTT. Its translation is CASSGTLKPNSNQPQHF.